This T cell receptor beta chain came from a study of CD8+CD57+ T cells in acquired aplastic anemia. About the research overall: Sorted CD4+ and CD8+ cells yielded 2.5 to 3.5 ug of DNA on average. General observations from the study: The study identified roughly 31 CD8+ CDR3 sequences shared by patients and controls.

All sequencing subjects had displayed CD8+CD57+ cell expansion on flow cytometry. Every patient had severe acquired aplastic anemia. When blood sampling took place, the patients had received no therapy. On this clonotype: What it recognizes is unknown.

Germline values: CDR1 LNHNV, CDR2 YYDKDF (reference sequence). V shed 0 bases and J shed 7 bases, with 10 bases lying between them. This CDR3 is 15 amino acids long. TCR beta VDJ and CDR3 profiling used genomic DNA as template. TCRdb called the reads again in MiXCR, with one record for every CDR3 protein. This table has approximately 180,000 distinct CDR3 sequences, over 40% appearing once. Sequenced input: sorted CD4+, CD8+, or CD8+CD57+ T cells (not recorded which) from PBMCs. The J gene is TRBJ1-6, the V gene TRBV15; D gene ambiguous. The sequence came from a human donor with aplastic anemia. CDR3 protein: CATSRDSKRNSPLHF. CDR3 in DNA: TGTGCCACCAGCAGAGACAGTAAGAGAAATTCACCCCTCCACTTT.